Below, one TCR beta chain is given with its context. Sequenced by immunoSEQ multiplex PCR; TCRdb stores in-frame clones only, minus some. This table holds a few hundred thousand clones, about 91% found once. The CDR3 totals 13 residues. Trimming shortened V by 6 bases and J by 4 bases, and 12 bases separated the two germline ends. CDR1 and CDR2 from the germline V gene are KGHSH and LQKENI. The sample is drawn from a study of blood T cell repertoires in COVID-19. The sample consisted of PBMCs or T cells enriched from blood (not recorded which). This receptor was taken from a man aged 18-30 years with acute COVID-19. The chain carries TRBV18 and TRBJ1-1, with D perhaps matching TRBD1 (6 bases). The CDR3 spells CASSYTGSTEAFF. Written as DNA, the CDR3 is TGTGCCAGCTCGTATACAGGGTCCACTGAAGCTTTCTTT.